Listed here is a single T cell receptor (beta chain). This entry comes from a study of T cells after yellow fever vaccination. TCRdb analysed the 5' RACE reads with MiXCR anew, one entry per CDR3 protein. This sample has hundreds of thousands of distinct CDR3 sequences; more than 8.5% occur once, and the top ten carry more than 15%. CDR1 is LGHNA and CDR2 is YNFKEQ in the germline V gene. The V end lost 0 bases, the J end lost 8 bases, and 5 bases lay between the germline ends. The CDR3 covers 12 residues. This chain connects TRBV4-2 to TRBJ2-4; D unclear. The TCR comes from a man aged 18 to 30 who received the YFV17D yellow fever vaccine. Sequencing was performed on PBMCs, taken on the day of the first yellow fever vaccination. The chain's CDR3 is CASSQDMDIQYF. CDR3 in DNA: TGTGCCAGCAGCCAAGATATGGACATTCAGTACTTC.